This TCR beta chain was obtained from a study of blood T cell repertoires in COVID-19. CDR3 size: 12 residues. Germline V lookup: CDR1 LNHDA, CDR2 SQIVND (reference sequence). Trimming took off 6 bases at V and 3 bases at J, with 8 bases between the two ends. Repertoires were generated with immunoSEQ multiplex PCR, while TCRdb's copy carries only in-frame clones and drops some. The sample records more than 35,000 clones, around nine tenths being singletons. Specimen: peripheral blood. This clonotype originated in a human donor in a cohort sampled during active COVID-19. The chain joins TRBV19 to TRBJ1-2; no reliable D call. In DNA form, the CDR3 reads TGTGCCAGTAGCATCACGGACTATGGCTACACCTTC. Its translation: CASSITDYGYTF. Using reference TRBV19 and TRBJ1-2 for the parts outside the CDR3, the full variable domain is DGGITQSPKYLFRKEGQNVTLSCEQNLNHDAMYWYRQDPGQGLRLIYYSQIVNDFQKGDIAEGYSVSREKKESFPLTVTSAQKNPTAFYLCASSITDYGYTFGSGTRLTVV.